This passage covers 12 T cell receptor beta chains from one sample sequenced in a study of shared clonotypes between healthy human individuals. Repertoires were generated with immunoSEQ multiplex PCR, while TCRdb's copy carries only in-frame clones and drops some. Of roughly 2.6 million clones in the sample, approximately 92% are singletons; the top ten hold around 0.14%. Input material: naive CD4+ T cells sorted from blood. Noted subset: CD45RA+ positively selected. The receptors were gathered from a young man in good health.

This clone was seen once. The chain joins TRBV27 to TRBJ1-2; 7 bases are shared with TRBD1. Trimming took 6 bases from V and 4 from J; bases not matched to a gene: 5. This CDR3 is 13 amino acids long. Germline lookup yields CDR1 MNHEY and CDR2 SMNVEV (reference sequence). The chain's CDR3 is CASRKGQIYGYTF. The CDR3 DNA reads TGTGCCAGCAGGAAGGGACAGATCTATGGCTACACCTTC.

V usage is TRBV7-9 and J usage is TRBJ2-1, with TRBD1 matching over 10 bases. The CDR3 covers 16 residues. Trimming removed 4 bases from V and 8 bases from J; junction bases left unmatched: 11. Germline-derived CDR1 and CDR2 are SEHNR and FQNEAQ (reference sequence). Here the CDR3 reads CASSYLPGQGIDEQFF. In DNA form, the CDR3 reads TGTGCCAGCAGCTATCTTCCGGGACAGGGGATCGATGAGCAGTTCTTC.

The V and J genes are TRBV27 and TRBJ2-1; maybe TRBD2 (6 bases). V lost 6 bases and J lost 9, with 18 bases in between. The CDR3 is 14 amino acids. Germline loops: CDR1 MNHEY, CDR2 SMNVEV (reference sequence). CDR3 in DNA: TGTGCCAGCAGACCCCGGCGGGGACCGGCTGAGCAGTTCTTC. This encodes CASRPRRGPAEQFF.

The CDR3, as DNA: TGCGCCAGCAGCCCCGGGGTAGGGATGGTTCAGCCCCAGCATTTT. Translated, it gives CASSPGVGMVQPQHF. This chain connects TRBV5-1 to TRBJ1-5; D not certain. In germline, CDR1 is SGHRS, CDR2 YFSETQ. Trimming pared 4 bases from V and 6 bases from J, leaving 17 bases between. This CDR3 is built from 15 residues. Complete variable domain (other parts from reference TRBV5-1 and TRBJ1-5): KAGVTQTPRYLIKTRGQQVTLSCSPISGHRSVSWYQQTPGQGLQFLFEYFSETQRNKGNFPGRFSGRQFSNSRSEMNVSTLELGDSALYLCASSPGVGMVQPQHFGDGTRLSIL.

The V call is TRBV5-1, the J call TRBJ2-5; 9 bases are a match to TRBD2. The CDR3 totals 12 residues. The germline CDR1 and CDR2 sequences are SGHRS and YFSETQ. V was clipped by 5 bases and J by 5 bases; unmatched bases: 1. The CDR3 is CASRREGETQYF. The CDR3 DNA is TGCGCCAGCAGGCGGGAGGGGGAGACCCAGTACTTC. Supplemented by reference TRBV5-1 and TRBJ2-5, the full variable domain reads KAGVTQTPRYLIKTRGQQVTLSCSPISGHRSVSWYQQTPGQGLQFLFEYFSETQRNKGNFPGRFSGRQFSNSRSEMNVSTLELGDSALYLCASRREGETQYFGPGTRLLVL.

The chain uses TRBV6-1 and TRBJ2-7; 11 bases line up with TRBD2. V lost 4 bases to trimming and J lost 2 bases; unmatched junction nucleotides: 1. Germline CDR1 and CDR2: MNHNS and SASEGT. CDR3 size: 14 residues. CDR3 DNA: TGTGCCAGCAGTGTAGCGGGAGGGACCTACGAGCAGTACTTC. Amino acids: CASSVAGGTYEQYF.

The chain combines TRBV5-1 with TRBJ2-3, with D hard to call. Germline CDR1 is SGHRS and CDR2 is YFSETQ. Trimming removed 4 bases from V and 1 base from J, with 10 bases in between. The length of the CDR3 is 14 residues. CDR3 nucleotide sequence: TGCGCCAGCAGCGAACTGGCCGGCACAGATACGCAGTATTTT. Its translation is CASSELAGTDTQYF.

The CDR3 DNA reads TGCGCCAGCGGGGAGACGAAGGGGCCAAATACGCAGTATTTT. Its translation is CASGETKGPNTQYF. The chain employs TRBV10-1 and TRBJ2-3; D could derive from TRBD1 or TRBD2 (5 bases each). Germline-derived CDR1 and CDR2 are WNHNN and SYGVQD (reference sequence). The CDR3 has 14 amino acids. V was trimmed by 8 bases and J by 7 bases, leaving 19 bases between them.

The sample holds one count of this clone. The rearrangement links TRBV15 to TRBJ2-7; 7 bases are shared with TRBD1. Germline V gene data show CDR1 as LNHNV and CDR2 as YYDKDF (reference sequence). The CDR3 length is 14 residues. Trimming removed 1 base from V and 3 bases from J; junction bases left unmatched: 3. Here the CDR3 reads CATSRGQGNYEQYF. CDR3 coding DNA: TGTGCCACCAGCAGAGGACAGGGAAACTACGAGCAGTACTTC.

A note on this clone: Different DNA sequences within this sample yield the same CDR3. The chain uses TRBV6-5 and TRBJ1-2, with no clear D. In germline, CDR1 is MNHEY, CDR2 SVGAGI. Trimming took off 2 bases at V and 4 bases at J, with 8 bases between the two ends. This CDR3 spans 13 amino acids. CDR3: CASSYRVGYGYTF. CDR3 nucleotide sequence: TGTGCCAGCAGTTACAGGGTCGGCTATGGCTACACCTTC.

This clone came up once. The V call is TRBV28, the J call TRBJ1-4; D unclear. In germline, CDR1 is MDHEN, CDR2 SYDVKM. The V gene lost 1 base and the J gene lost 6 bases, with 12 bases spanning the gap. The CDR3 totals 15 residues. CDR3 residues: CASSLFRGVDEKLFF. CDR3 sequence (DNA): TGTGCCAGCAGTTTATTTCGGGGTGTCGATGAAAAACTGTTTTTT. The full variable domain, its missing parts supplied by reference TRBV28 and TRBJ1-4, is DVKVTQSSRYLVKRTGEKVFLECVQDMDHENMFWYRQDPGLGLRLIYFSYDVKMKEKGDIPEGYSVSREKKERFSLILESASTNQTSMYLCASSLFRGVDEKLFFGSGTQLSVL.

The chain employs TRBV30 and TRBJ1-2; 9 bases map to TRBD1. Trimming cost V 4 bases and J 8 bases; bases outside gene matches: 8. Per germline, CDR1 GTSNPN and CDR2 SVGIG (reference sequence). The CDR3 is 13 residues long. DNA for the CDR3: TGTGCCTGGAACCTACAGGGGGCGGGAGGCTACACCTTC. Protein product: CAWNLQGAGGYTF.